One and the same sample provided the 7 T cell receptor beta chains below, sequenced in a study of blood T cell repertoires in COVID-19. Using immunoSEQ multiplex PCR, the repertoire was profiled, and TCRdb retains in-frame clones only, with some absent. The table records 250,000 to 350,000 clones, more than 90% of them present only once. Sequenced material: PBMCs or T cells enriched from blood (not recorded which). The receptors derive from a woman in her twenties or thirties who had recovered from COVID-19.

This clone was observed a few times. The CDR3 bases are TGTGCCAGCAGTTACGGGCTAGCGGGTTCCTACAATGAGCAGTTCTTC. Its protein product is CASSYGLAGSYNEQFF. The chain is built from TRBV6-5 and TRBJ2-1; TRBD2 aligns across 8 bases. The CDR3 totals 16 residues. J gave up 1 base and V 2 bases, and 4 bases lay outside the gene matches. Germline-derived CDR1 and CDR2 are MNHEY and SVGAGI.

This clone was detected only once. The rearrangement links TRBV5-4 to TRBJ2-7; 7 bases line up with TRBD2. The CDR3 extends over 14 amino acids. The germline gives CDR1 SGHNT, CDR2 YYREEE (reference sequence). J gave up 4 bases and V 4 bases, and 8 bases lay outside the gene matches. The CDR3, as DNA: TGTGCCAGCAGCCCAAGCGGGGCCGGGTACGAGCAGTACTTC. It translates to CASSPSGAGYEQYF.

The V gene is TRBV18, the J gene TRBJ1-3; D gene unclear. The CDR3 runs to 14 residues. The germline V and J ends were trimmed by 6 bases and 0 bases, with 9 bases remaining between them. The germline V gene has CDR1 KGHSH and CDR2 LQKENI. The CDR3 nucleotides read TGTGCCAGCTCGCCATCAAACTCTGGAAACACCATATATTTT. Translating gives CASSPSNSGNTIYF.

As concerns this clone: The sample carries other DNA sequences with the same CDR3. This chain links TRBV18 with TRBJ2-1, with TRBD2 matching 10 bases. CDR1 and CDR2 (germline): KGHSH, LQKENI. The CDR3 covers 16 residues. The J segment lost 0 bases and the V segment lost 3 bases, leaving 2 bases of the junction unmatched. The CDR3 DNA reads TGTGCCAGCTCACCCACTAGCGGGGCCTCCTACAATGAGCAGTTCTTC. Translating gives CASSPTSGASYNEQFF.

The V and J genes are TRBV28 and TRBJ1-4; D gene ambiguous. CDR1 is MDHEN, CDR2 SYDVKM, per germline. Trimming removed 5 bases from V and 0 bases from J, with 7 bases in between. This CDR3 has 14 residues. The CDR3 nucleotides read TGTGCCAGCAGTCACCGGTCAACTAATGAAAAACTGTTTTTT. Translating gives CASSHRSTNEKLFF.

The rearrangement joins TRBV11-3 to TRBJ2-1; 9 bases align to TRBD2. The V and J ends lost 1 base and 5 bases, in that order; junction bases with no gene match: 6. Germline CDR1 SGHNT, CDR2 YENEEA. This CDR3 has 16 amino acids. CDR3 nucleotide sequence: TGTGCCAGCAGCTTAGGCGGGGGGGGAACAAACAATGAGCAGTTCTTC. It yields the protein CASSLGGGGTNNEQFF.

The rearrangement joins TRBV23-1 to TRBJ2-3; D possibly corresponds to TRBD2 (5 bases). TRBV23-1 is an ORF, and what it does is uncertain. The V gene lost 6 bases and the J gene lost 0 bases, with 22 bases spanning the gap. The CDR3 contains 18 residues. In DNA, the CDR3 is TGCGCCAGCAGCCCCGGCGGACTTGTAAACACTAGCACAGATACGCAGTATTTT. Translating gives CASSPGGLVNTSTDTQYF.